A selection of T cell receptor beta chains follows, all from one sample in a study of regulatory T cells in long-lasting Graves disease. TCRdb re-called the multiplex PCR reads with MiXCR, one entry per CDR3 protein. The data show approximately 400,000 distinct CDR3 sequences, roughly 15% seen once. This same sample was also part of a study on T cells in Graves' hyperthyroidism and ophthalmopathy.

This specimen was peripheral blood mononuclear cells (PBMCs), taken at new diagnosis, from a patient treated with antithyroid drugs. All receptors derive from a woman between 40 and 50 years old with Graves disease. Both conserved end residues are part of each CDR3. The order of the fields is J gene, D gene, clone size, V gene, CDR3 protein, CDR3 DNA. A D gene is named only where the DNA matches it firmly. A row's size may be missing; if present it is once, few, many or a size class.

TRBJ1-1	.	.	TRBV28	CASSNGPLGVF	TGTGCCAGCAGCAACGGACCCCTGGGTGTCTTT
TRBJ2-1	TRBD2	.	TRBV27	CASSLSLAGGYNEQFF	TGTGCCAGCAGTTTATCGCTAGCGGGAGGGTACAATGAGCAGTTCTTC
TRBJ1-5	.	many	TRBV28	CASSLWSQGPNQPQHF	TGTGCCAGCAGTTTATGGAGTCAGGGGCCCAATCAGCCCCAGCATTTT
TRBJ1-1	TRBD1	few	TRBV9	CASSARTGTEAFF	TGTGCCAGCAGCGCTCGGACAGGGACTGAAGCTTTCTTT
TRBJ2-5	.	.	TRBV30	CAWTQGNQETQYF	TGTGCCTGGACTCAGGGAAACCAAGAGACCCAGTACTTC
TRBJ1-6	.	.	TRBV10-2	CASSEPPPGHSPLHF	TGCGCCAGCAGTGAGCCCCCCCCGGGACACTCACCCCTCCACTTT
TRBJ2-1	.	many	TRBV7-2	CASSRGGVLDNEQFF	TGTGCCAGCAGCCGTGGGGGAGTCCTAGACAATGAGCAGTTCTTC
TRBJ2-4	.	many	TRBV20-1	CSASSLAKNIQYF	TGCAGTGCTAGTAGCCTAGCCAAAAACATTCAGTACTTC
TRBJ2-1	.	many	TRBV18	CASSSRAGHEQFF	TGTGCCAGCTCCTCCCGGGCGGGACATGAGCAGTTCTTC
TRBJ2-7	TRBD2	many	TRBV28	CASSQAWWRTSGSYEQYF	TGTGCCAGCAGTCAAGCCTGGTGGCGGACTAGCGGATCCTACGAGCAGTACTTC
TRBJ2-7	.	many	TRBV3-1	CASSPRRTSSYEQYF	TGTGCCAGCAGCCCGAGGCGTACAAGCTCCTACGAGCAGTACTTC
TRBJ2-2	TRBD1	.	TRBV10-3	CAISESKTGGIGGELFF	TGTGCCATCAGTGAGTCGAAGACAGGGGGCATTGGCGGGGAGCTGTTTTTT
TRBJ2-1	TRBD1	many	TRBV11-3	CASSLEGGTGTYNEQFF	TGTGCCAGCAGCTTAGAGGGGGGGACAGGGACCTACAATGAGCAGTTCTTC
TRBJ2-4	TRBD2	.	TRBV30	CAWSSSGTKNIQYF	TGTGCCTGGAGTTCTAGCGGCACCAAAAACATTCAGTACTTC
TRBJ1-6	.	many	TRBV12-3/TRBV12-4	CASSLGQQSSYNSPLHF	TGTGCCAGCAGTTTAGGACAGCAAAGCTCCTATAATTCACCCCTCCACTTT
TRBJ1-1	.	many	TRBV12-3/TRBV12-4	CASSPHRGGLNEAFF	TGTGCCAGCAGTCCTCACCGGGGGGGGCTAAATGAAGCTTTCTTT
TRBJ2-3	TRBD2	.	TRBV11-2	CASSPPVASGSGMGTDTQYF	TGTGCCAGCTCACCACCGGTGGCTAGCGGGAGTGGGATGGGCACAGATACGCAGTATTTT
TRBJ2-7	TRBD2	few	TRBV15	CATSSPARGSLYEQYF	TGTGCCACCAGCAGCCCCGCCCGCGGGAGTCTCTACGAGCAGTACTTC
TRBJ2-3	.	few	TRBV9	CASSGRTVSTDTQYF	TGTGCCAGCAGCGGACGAACGGTCAGCACAGATACGCAGTATTTT
TRBJ2-2	TRBD2	.	TRBV12-3/TRBV12-4	CASSGGAQGGELFF	TGTGCCAGTAGCGGGGGGGCCCAGGGCGGGGAGCTGTTTTTT
TRBJ1-1	.	many	TRBV12-3/TRBV12-4	CASSLEAGAEAFF	TGTGCCAGCAGTTTAGAAGCGGGGGCTGAAGCTTTCTTT
TRBJ1-2	.	many	TRBV12-3/TRBV12-4	CASSYLRAGYGYTF	TGTGCCAGCAGTTACCTCAGGGCAGGGTATGGCTACACCTTC
TRBJ1-5	.	few	TRBV3-1	CASSQGSLQYNQPQHF	TGTGCCAGCAGCCAAGGGTCCTTGCAATATAATCAGCCCCAGCATTTT
TRBJ2-7	.	many	TRBV7-9	CASSPPSGYEQYF	TGTGCCAGCAGCCCCCCGTCCGGTTACGAGCAGTACTTC
TRBJ2-3	.	.	TRBV24-1	CATSDPTRTVSTDTQYF	TGTGCCACCAGTGATCCAACAAGGACGGTTAGCACAGATACGCAGTATTTT
TRBJ1-6	.	few	TRBV6-2/TRBV6-3	CASQEQGPSPLHF	TGTGCCAGCCAGGAGCAGGGGCCTTCACCCCTCCACTTT
TRBJ2-7	.	many	TRBV19	CASSMGSGSRSYEQYF	TGTGCCAGTAGTATGGGTTCAGGCAGCCGCTCCTACGAGCAGTACTTC
TRBJ1-4	.	many	TRBV2	CASQLATNEKLFF	TGTGCCAGTCAGTTAGCAACTAATGAAAAACTGTTTTTT
TRBJ2-3	.	many	TRBV20-1	CSLGQAPDTQYF	TGCAGTTTAGGGCAGGCCCCGGATACGCAGTATTTT
TRBJ1-1	TRBD1	.	TRBV19	CASSTWTGGLGTEAFF	TGTGCCAGTAGTACCTGGACAGGGGGACTGGGAACTGAAGCTTTCTTT
TRBJ2-7	TRBD1	.	TRBV7-2	CASSSRDRDYEQYF	TGTGCCAGCAGCTCCCGGGACAGGGACTACGAGCAGTACTTC
TRBJ2-2	.	many	TRBV12-5	CASGSSTGELFF	TGTGCTAGTGGGTCAAGCACCGGGGAGCTGTTTTTT